This TCR beta chain was found in a study of T-cell reconstitution after alpha-beta-depleted transplantation in children. V dropped 1 base and J dropped 2 bases, with 11 bases sitting between them. The germline CDR1 and CDR2 sequences are LGHNA and YSLEER. This CDR3 is built from 15 residues. The authors prepared the TCRbeta library with unique molecular identifiers. TCRdb used MiXCR to reprocess the PCR reads, holding one entry per CDR3 protein. The table includes some 520,000 distinct CDR3 sequences, 30% to 35% detected once. Sequencing used PBMCs from the stem cell graft donor, obtained from the stem cell graft. The source of this sequence is a human donor who donated a stem cell graft to a child with aplastic anemia. The rearrangement joins TRBV4-3 to TRBJ1-1; a possible D gene is TRBD1 (5 bases). In DNA, the CDR3 is TGCGCCAGCAGCCAAGTCCGGGGGTTAAACACTGAAGCTTTCTTT. Encoded protein: CASSQVRGLNTEAFF.